This TCR beta chain derives from a study of T cells after somatic rescue of genetic block. V lost 8 bases, J lost 3 bases, and 8 bases lay in between. Germline V lookup: CDR1 MDHEN, CDR2 SYDVKM. CDR3 size: 11 residues. Clones were read by immunoSEQ multiplex PCR, and TCRdb kept only the in-frame ones, dropping some. The sample gives about 67,000 clones, about 90% of which show up once; less than 3.5% is in the top ten. The sequenced material came from peripheral blood mononuclear cells (PBMCs). The rearrangement joins TRBV28 to TRBJ2-7, with D possibly being TRBD2 (5 bases). The receptor's source is a middle-aged man. DNA of the CDR3: TGTGCCAGCCGGACTGTCTACGAGCAGTACTTC. This gives the protein CASRTVYEQYF.